These 12 T cell receptor beta chains share one sample of origin, sequenced in a study of CD4 T cells in relation to SARS-CoV-2 and coronaviruses. The data were produced by immunoSEQ multiplex PCR, yet TCRdb's version contains in-frame clones alone and is incomplete. The sample holds 20,000 to 25,000 clones, 76% seen once. No antigens are known for them. Unexposed donor CD4+ T cells date from about 2011-2018, before the COVID-19 pandemic. The cells were cultured for under 13 days before CD4+ T cells were isolated. Sequenced sample: CD4+ T cells from PBMCs, cultured in vitro. Source of these receptors: a human donor in good health.

The CDR3 reads CAWSRKGASRTEAFF. The CDR3 DNA sequence: TGTGCCTGGAGTCGTAAGGGGGCGAGTAGGACTGAAGCTTTCTTT. This chain links TRBV30 with TRBJ1-1; 7 bases are shared with TRBD1. This CDR3 region has 15 residues. J gave up 5 bases and V 2 bases, and 11 bases lay outside the gene matches. Germline loops: CDR1 GTSNPN, CDR2 SVGIG (reference sequence). The full variable domain, with the rest looked up from reference TRBV30 and TRBJ1-1, is SQTIHQWPATLVQPVGSPLSLECTVEGTSNPNLYWYRQAAGRGLQLLFYSVGIGQISSEVPQNLSASRPQDRQFILSSKKLLLSDSGFYLCAWSRKGASRTEAFFGQGTRLTVV.

The rearrangement links TRBV18 to TRBJ2-1; TRBD2 agrees at 12 bases. Germline V lookup: CDR1 KGHSH, CDR2 LQKENI. The CDR3 extends over 15 amino acids. Trimming at V came to 2 bases and at J to 9 bases, leaving 5 bases not matched to a gene. The CDR3 protein is CASSPGLAGGGEQFF. Written as DNA, the CDR3 is TGTGCCAGCTCACCAGGTCTAGCGGGAGGGGGTGAGCAGTTCTTC.

V usage is TRBV30 and J usage is TRBJ2-2; 15 bases are a match to TRBD2. Trimming removed 7 bases from V and 5 bases from J; junction bases left unmatched: 17. The CDR3 runs 19 residues. Germline CDR1 is GTSNPN and CDR2 is SVGIG (reference sequence). CDR3 region: CASKNSPGLAGGYTGELFF. The DNA of the CDR3 is TGTGCCTCAAAAAATTCTCCGGGACTAGCGGGAGGTTATACCGGGGAGCTGTTTTTT.

The V and J genes are TRBV7-3 and TRBJ2-3; 7 bases are a match to TRBD2. V lost 7 bases and J lost 1; bases outside the gene matches: 5. The CDR3 is 14 amino acids. Looked up from germline, CDR1 is SGHTA and CDR2 is FQGTGA. The chain's CDR3 is CASTPAGGTDTQYF. The DNA for the CDR3 is TGTGCCAGCACCCCCGCGGGAGGCACAGATACGCAGTATTTT.

The chain carries TRBV6-2 or TRBV6-3 and TRBJ2-7; D call uncertain. The length of the CDR3 is 12 residues. CDR1 and CDR2 from the germline V gene are MNHEY and SVGEGT. V was cut by 6 bases and J by 2 bases, with 8 bases left in between. Here the CDR3 DNA reads TGTGCCAGCAGCGAAGTTACCTACGAGCAGTACTTC. This codes for CASSEVTYEQYF.

The chain is built from TRBV19 and TRBJ2-7; D may correspond to TRBD1 or TRBD2 (5 bases each). The V gene's germline CDR1 is LNHDA and CDR2 SQIVND (reference sequence). The germline V and J ends were trimmed by 7 bases and 4 bases, with 11 bases remaining between them. The CDR3 covers 12 residues. The chain's CDR3 is CASMGVAYEQYF. The CDR3 DNA follows: TGTGCCAGTATGGGGGTGGCGTACGAGCAGTACTTC.

The chain carries TRBV27 and TRBJ2-2, with 11 bases lining up with TRBD1. Germline loops: CDR1 MNHEY, CDR2 SMNVEV (reference sequence). This CDR3 contains 17 residues. V shed 6 bases, J shed 5 bases, and the junction held 11 bases outside the gene matches. The CDR3 sequence is CASRSLGTGGRTGELFF. The CDR3 region has the DNA TGTGCCAGCAGATCACTAGGGACAGGGGGTCGAACCGGGGAGCTGTTTTTT.

The chain uses TRBV7-9 and TRBJ2-1, with D hard to call. V was cut by 2 bases and J by 8 bases, with 10 bases left in between. CDR1 and CDR2 (germline): SEHNR, FQNEAQ (reference sequence). The CDR3 sequence is 13 residues long. In nucleotides, the CDR3 is TGTGCCAGCAGCTTACTGGGTTTTGATGAGCAGTTCTTC. Encoded protein: CASSLLGFDEQFF.

This chain uses TRBV2 with TRBJ2-7, with 15 positions matching TRBD2. CDR1 is SNHLY and CDR2 is FYNNEI in the germline V gene. CDR3 length equals 17 residues. The V and J ends lost 6 bases and 4 bases, in that order; junction bases with no gene match: 10. CDR3 loop: CASRDTGLAGGVYEQYF. The CDR3, as DNA: TGTGCCAGCAGGGACACGGGACTAGCGGGAGGTGTGTACGAGCAGTACTTC.

This chain uses TRBV5-4 with TRBJ2-7, with TRBD2 identical over 9 bases. This CDR3 is 16 amino acids long. J was trimmed by 5 bases and V by 4 bases; bases with no gene match: 13. Looked up from germline, CDR1 is SGHNT and CDR2 is YYREEE (reference sequence). CDR3 sequence: CASSPTDSGSFHEQYF. DNA of the CDR3: TGTGCCAGCAGCCCTACCGATAGCGGGAGCTTCCACGAGCAGTACTTC.

The gene calls are TRBV24-1 and TRBJ1-5, with D hard to call. CDR3 size: 13 residues. CDR1 KGHDR and CDR2 SFDVKD come from the germline V gene. V was pared by 3 bases and J by 2 bases, with 4 bases between. The DNA of the CDR3 is TGTGCCACCAGTGATGTAGGCAATCAGCCCCAGCATTTT. It codes for CATSDVGNQPQHF.

The V and J genes are TRBV19 and TRBJ2-3, with D hard to call. CDR1 and CDR2 (germline): LNHDA, SQIVND (reference sequence). The V and J ends lost 7 bases and 7 bases respectively, with 9 bases between them. The CDR3 is 11 amino acids. The CDR3: CASTTSNTQYF. As DNA, the CDR3 is TGTGCCAGTACCACATCAAATACGCAGTATTTT.